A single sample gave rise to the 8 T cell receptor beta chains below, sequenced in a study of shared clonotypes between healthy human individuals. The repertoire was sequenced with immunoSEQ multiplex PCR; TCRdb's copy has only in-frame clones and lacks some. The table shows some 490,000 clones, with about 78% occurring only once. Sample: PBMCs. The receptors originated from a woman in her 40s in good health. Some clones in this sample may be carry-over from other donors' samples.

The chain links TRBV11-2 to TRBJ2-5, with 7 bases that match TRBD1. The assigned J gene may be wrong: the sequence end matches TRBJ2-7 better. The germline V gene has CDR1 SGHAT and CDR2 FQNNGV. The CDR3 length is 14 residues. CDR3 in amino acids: CASSRDRYAYEQYF. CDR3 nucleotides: TGTGCCAGCAGCCGGGACAGATACGCCTACGAGCAGTACTTC.

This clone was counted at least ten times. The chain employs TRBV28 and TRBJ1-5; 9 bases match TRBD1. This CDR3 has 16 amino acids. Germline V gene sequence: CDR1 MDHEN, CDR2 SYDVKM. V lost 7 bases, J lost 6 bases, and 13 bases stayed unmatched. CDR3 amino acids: CASTFYRGQGGQPQHF. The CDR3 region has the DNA TGTGCCAGCACTTTTTATAGGGGACAGGGAGGTCAGCCCCAGCATTTT.

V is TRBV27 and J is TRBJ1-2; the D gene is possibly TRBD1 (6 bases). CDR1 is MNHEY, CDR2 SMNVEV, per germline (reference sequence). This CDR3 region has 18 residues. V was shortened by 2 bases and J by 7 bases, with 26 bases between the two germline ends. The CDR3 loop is CASSLGGTGDIPRGGYTF. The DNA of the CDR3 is TGTGCCAGCAGTTTAGGGGGGACGGGGGATATTCCCAGGGGTGGCTACACCTTC.

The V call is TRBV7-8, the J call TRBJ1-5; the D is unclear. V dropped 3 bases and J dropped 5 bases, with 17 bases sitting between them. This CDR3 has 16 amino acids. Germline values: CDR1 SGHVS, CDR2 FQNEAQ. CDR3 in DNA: TGTGCCAGCAGCTTGAAGCCCGGTCCGGGCCATCAGCCCCAGCATTTT. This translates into CASSLKPGPGHQPQHF. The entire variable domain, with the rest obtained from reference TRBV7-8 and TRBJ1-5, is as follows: GAGVSQSPRYKVAKRGQDVALRCDPISGHVSLFWYQQALGQGPEFLTYFQNEAQLDKSGLPSDRFFAERPEGSVSTLKIQRTQQEDSAVYLCASSLKPGPGHQPQHFGDGTRLSIL.

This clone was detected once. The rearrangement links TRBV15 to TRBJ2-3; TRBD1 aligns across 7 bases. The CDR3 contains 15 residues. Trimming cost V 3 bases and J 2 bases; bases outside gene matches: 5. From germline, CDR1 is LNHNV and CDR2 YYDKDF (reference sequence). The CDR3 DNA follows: TGTGCCACCAGCAGCAACAGGGGATCCACAGATACGCAGTATTTT. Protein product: CATSSNRGSTDTQYF. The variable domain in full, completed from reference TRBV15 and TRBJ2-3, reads DAMVIQNPRYQVTQFGKPVTLSCSQTLNHNVMYWYQQKSSQAPKLLFHYYDKDFNNEADTPDNFQSRRPNTSFCFLDIRSPGLGDTAMYLCATSSNRGSTDTQYFGPGTRLTVL.

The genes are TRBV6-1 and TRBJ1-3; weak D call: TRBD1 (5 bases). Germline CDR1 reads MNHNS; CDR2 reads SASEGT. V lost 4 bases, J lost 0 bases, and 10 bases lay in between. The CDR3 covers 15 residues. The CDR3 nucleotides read TGTGCCAGCAGTGGCGGGACTACCTCTGGAAACACCATATATTTT. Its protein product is CASSGGTTSGNTIYF.

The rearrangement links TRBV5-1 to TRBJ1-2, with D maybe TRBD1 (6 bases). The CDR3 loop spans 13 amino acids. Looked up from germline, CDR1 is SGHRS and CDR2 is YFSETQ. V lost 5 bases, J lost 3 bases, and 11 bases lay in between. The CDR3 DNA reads TGCGCCAGCAGAAAGGACAGTTACTATGGCTACACCTTC. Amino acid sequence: CASRKDSYYGYTF.

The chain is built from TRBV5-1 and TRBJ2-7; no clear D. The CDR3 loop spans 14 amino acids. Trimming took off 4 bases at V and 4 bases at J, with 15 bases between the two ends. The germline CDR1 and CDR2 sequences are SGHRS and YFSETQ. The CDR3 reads CASSGGPAAYEQYF. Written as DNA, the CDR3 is TGCGCCAGCAGCGGCGGACCTGCAGCTTACGAGCAGTACTTC.